Shown below are 7 T cell receptor beta chains from a single sample sequenced in a study of response to subunit inactivated influenza vaccine. MiXCR, run by TCRdb on the RT-PCR reads, gives a single entry per CDR3 protein. Of about 160,000 distinct CDR3 sequences detected, about 10% appear once; the ten largest clones hold about a third. The specimen comprised CD8+ T cells sorted from PBMCs, sampled around 2 years after vaccination. The receptors originated from a man between 45 and 75 years old who received an inactivated influenza vaccine.

This chain uses TRBV7-6 with TRBJ2-7; possibly TRBD2 for D (6 bases). V lost 6 bases and J 0 bases, leaving 12 bases between the germline ends. Germline lookup yields CDR1 SGHVS and CDR2 FNYEAQ. The CDR3 extends over 14 amino acids. CDR3: CASSLAPSSYEQYF. The CDR3 DNA is TGTGCCAGCAGTCTAGCGCCGAGCTCCTACGAGCAGTACTTC.

This clonotype was picked up a small number of times. The junction does not match germline at one end; this may be a read error. The chain has TRBV11-2 and TRBJ2-1; 13 bases match TRBD2. CDR3 length equals 16 residues. Germline-derived CDR1 and CDR2 are SGHAT and FQNNGV. DNA of the CDR3: TGTACCAGCAGCCCCTCGGGACTAGCGGGGTACAATGAGCAGTTCTTC. Amino acid sequence: CTSSPSGLAGYNEQFF.

This clonotype showed up many times. This chain joins TRBV4-3 and TRBJ2-1, with 12 bases fitting TRBD2. V trimming: 1 base; J trimming: 4 bases; junction bases outside the gene matches: 5. The germline V gene has CDR1 LGHNA and CDR2 YSLEER. This CDR3 region has 17 residues. For the CDR3, the DNA is TGCGCCAGCAGCCAAGGGACTAGCGGGGATATTTACAATGAGCAGTTCTTC. Protein sequence: CASSQGTSGDIYNEQFF.

The gene calls are TRBV3-1 and TRBJ1-1; D unclear. This CDR3 has 14 amino acids. Germline values: CDR1 LGHDT, CDR2 YNNKEL (reference sequence). The V end was cut by 0 bases, the J end by 4 bases, with 9 bases between. Here the CDR3 reads CASSQESGATEAFF. The CDR3 DNA is TGTGCCAGCAGCCAAGAGTCCGGCGCCACTGAAGCTTTCTTT.

This clonotype was recorded at least ten times. The chain combines TRBV15 with TRBJ2-1; no firm D call. CDR1 LNHNV and CDR2 YYDKDF come from the germline V gene (reference sequence). V lost 3 bases, J lost 5 bases, and 5 bases lay in between. The CDR3 spans 12 residues. The CDR3 protein is CATSRLHNEQFF. The DNA for the CDR3 is TGTGCCACCAGCAGGCTTCACAATGAGCAGTTCTTC.

V and J are TRBV7-9 and TRBJ2-1; TRBD1 might be the D (5 bases). The CDR3 runs to 13 residues. CDR1 is SEHNR and CDR2 is FQNEAQ in the germline V gene (reference sequence). Trimming took off 7 bases at V and 8 bases at J, with 15 bases between the two ends. The CDR3 bases are TGTGCCAGCACCCACTTCCAGGGATATGAGCAGTTCTTC. Its protein is CASTHFQGYEQFF.

Comments on this clonotype: One junction end disagrees with the germline gene, perhaps due to a read error. V is TRBV29-1 and J is TRBJ1-2, with D unclear. CDR1 and CDR2 from the germline V gene are SQVTM and ANQGSEA. This CDR3 is built from 12 residues. The CDR3 sequence is CSVSEFNHGYTF. CDR3 in DNA: TGCAGCGTCTCGGAGTTTAACCATGGCTACACCTTC.